The clone carrying this T cell receptor beta chain came up many times. The sample belongs to a study of regulatory T cells in long-lasting Graves disease. Libraries of TCR beta came from iRepertoire HTBI primers plus Arm-PCR of CDR3 regions. TCRdb reprocessed the multiplex PCR reads with MiXCR, giving one entry per CDR3 protein. The sample includes roughly 450,000 distinct CDR3 sequences, around 20% of them seen just once. Time point meaning: persistent/refractory GD, antithyroid drugs over 5 years with positive TRAb. PBMC RNA was the source of the TCR library. CDR3 length: 15 residues. The germline V gene encodes CDR1 MNHNS and CDR2 SASEGT. The V and J ends lost 5 bases and 4 bases, in that order; junction bases with no gene match: 10.

The sample here was peripheral blood mononuclear cells (PBMCs), taken when the disease was refractory, from a patient treated with antithyroid drugs. The chain joins TRBV6-1 to TRBJ2-5, with 7 bases lining up with TRBD1. This receptor was identified in a female donor with Graves disease. In nucleotides, the CDR3 is TGTGCCAGCAGTCCAAACCGGAACAGGGGAGAGACCCAGTACTTC. Encoded protein: CASSPNRNRGETQYF.